These T cell receptor beta chains were read from a single sample in a study of brain T cells in children with intractable seizures. Here immunoSEQ multiplex PCR was the method, and the copy in TCRdb shows in-frame clones only, minus some. The sample holds 300,000 to 400,000 clones, over 90% seen once. Sequencing was performed on peripheral blood, taken 5 to 6 months after surgery. The receptors derive from a boy younger than two with tuberous sclerosis and intractable seizures. The CDR3 runs from the conserved cysteine through the conserved F or W. D genes are given only for firm matches. The listing skips clone size in some rows; elsewhere it reads once, few, many or a size class.

CDR3aa,CDR3nt,j_gene,d_gene,abundance,v_gene
CASSEGTGGYTF,TGTGCCAGCAGTGAGGGGACCGGCGGCTACACCTTC,TRBJ1-2,-,-,TRBV2
CASSNAGWVMGELFF,TGTGCCAGCAGCAACGCGGGGTGGGTTATGGGGGAGCTGTTTTTT,TRBJ2-2,-,-,TRBV21-1
CASSLKVNPYEQYF,TGTGCCAGCAGCTTAAAGGTGAACCCCTACGAGCAGTACTTC,TRBJ2-7,-,-,TRBV5-5
CASSSGTSGITKGNEQFF,TGCGCCAGCAGCTCCGGGACTAGCGGGATTACAAAAGGGAATGAGCAGTTCTTC,TRBJ2-1,TRBD2,-,TRBV5-1
CASSHPGSYGYTF,TGTGCCAGCAGCCACCCAGGGTCCTATGGCTACACCTTC,TRBJ1-2,-,few,TRBV7-9
CASSPEVGFYEQYF,TGTGCCAGCAGCCCCGAGGTCGGCTTCTACGAGCAGTACTTC,TRBJ2-7,-,-,TRBV7-6
CASSLQGGLFTEAFF,TGTGCCAGCAGCCTACAGGGAGGGTTGTTCACTGAAGCTTTCTTT,TRBJ1-1,-,-,TRBV28
CASSVGEGANGYTF,TGTGCCAGCAGCGTAGGTGAGGGGGCAAACGGCTACACCTTC,TRBJ1-2,TRBD1,-,TRBV9
CASSLNQGLGYGYTF,TGTGCCAGCAGTTTAAATCAGGGCCTTGGGTATGGCTACACCTTC,TRBJ1-2,-,-,TRBV27
CASSWVGSPYEQYF,TGTGCCAGCAGCTGGGTGGGGAGTCCCTACGAGCAGTACTTC,TRBJ2-7,-,-,TRBV11-3
CASSRGLMRTLSTDTQYF,TGTGCCAGCAGCAGGGGGCTGATGAGGACTCTTAGCACAGATACGCAGTATTTT,TRBJ2-3,TRBD1,-,TRBV7-9
CASSFAGGGYNEQFF,TGTGCCAGCAGCTTTGCGGGAGGGGGGTACAATGAGCAGTTCTTC,TRBJ2-1,TRBD2,-,TRBV7-3
CATSLRGGTEAFF,TGTGCCACCAGCCTGCGGGGTGGTACTGAAGCTTTCTTT,TRBJ1-1,-,-,TRBV15
CASSLSPTYEQYF,TGTGCCAGCAGCTTAAGTCCTACCTACGAGCAGTACTTC,TRBJ2-7,-,-,TRBV11-2
CASSLYRDSNEQFF,TGCGCCAGCAGCCTCTACCGGGACAGCAATGAGCAGTTCTTC,TRBJ2-1,TRBD1,few,TRBV4-1
CASSELTADNYGYTF,TGTGCCAGCAGTGAATTAACAGCCGATAACTATGGCTACACCTTC,TRBJ1-2,-,-,TRBV6-1
CASSSWTEEQYF,TGTGCCAGCAGCTCCTGGACAGAGGAGCAGTACTTC,TRBJ2-7,-,-,TRBV7-9
CASSEVMNTEAFF,TGCGCCAGCAGCGAAGTGATGAACACTGAAGCTTTCTTT,TRBJ1-1,-,-,TRBV5-1
CASSFLRGGLTYNEQFF,TGTGCCAGCAGCTTTTTAAGGGGCGGGCTCACCTACAATGAGCAGTTCTTC,TRBJ2-1,-,-,TRBV7-6
CASSQETGANTGELFF,TGCGCCAGCAGCCAAGAGACAGGGGCGAACACCGGGGAGCTGTTTTTT,TRBJ2-2,TRBD1,once,TRBV4-1
CASSHPAGSGAPKTQYF,TGTGCCAGCAGCCACCCAGCAGGTAGCGGGGCTCCGAAGACCCAGTACTTC,TRBJ2-5,TRBD2,-,TRBV11-2
CASSTDLGGDEQYF,TGTGCCAGTAGTACAGACCTAGGGGGCGACGAGCAGTACTTC,TRBJ2-7,TRBD1,once,TRBV19
CASRSGTSAYEQYF,TGTGCCAGCAGATCCGGGACTAGCGCCTACGAGCAGTACTTC,TRBJ2-7,TRBD2,-,TRBV6-5
CAWSGEDRGPYNEQFF,TGTGCCTGGAGTGGCGAAGACAGGGGCCCCTACAATGAGCAGTTCTTC,TRBJ2-1,TRBD1,-,TRBV30
CTSSTRTSGGEETQYF,TGCACCAGCAGCACCCGGACTAGCGGGGGGGAAGAGACCCAGTACTTC,TRBJ2-5,-,-,TRBV1
CASSKVTGVDEQFF,TGTGCCAGCAGCAAAGTAACAGGGGTCGATGAGCAGTTCTTC,TRBJ2-1,-,-,TRBV21-1
CASSPGTGEYEQYF,TGCGCCAGCAGCCCCGGCACAGGGGAGTACGAGCAGTACTTC,TRBJ2-7,TRBD1,-,TRBV5-1
CASSFVKTDTQYF,TGTGCCAGCAGCTTTGTTAAGACAGATACGCAGTATTTT,TRBJ2-3,-,-,TRBV11-3
CASSPRTGRTYEQYF,TGTGCCAGCAGCCCTCGGACAGGTAGGACCTACGAGCAGTACTTC,TRBJ2-7,TRBD1,-,TRBV5-8
CASKIDSSSYNEQFF,TGCGCCAGCAAGATTGACAGCAGCTCCTACAATGAGCAGTTCTTC,TRBJ2-1,-,-,TRBV5-1
CASSQNPPGLAGGLPSYEQYF,TGTGCCAGCAGCCAAAATCCACCGGGACTAGCGGGAGGTTTACCCTCCTACGAGCAGTACTTC,TRBJ2-7,TRBD2,-,TRBV4-2
CASTQGLSNEQFF,TGTGCCAGCACCCAGGGGTTAAGCAATGAGCAGTTCTTC,TRBJ2-1,-,-,TRBV6-5
CASSQDYSLRSPLHF,TGTGCCAGCAGCCAAGATTACAGCCTACGGTCACCCCTCCACTTT,TRBJ1-6,-,-,TRBV3-1/TRBV3-2
CASSRPDRAINTEAFF,TGCGCCAGCAGCCGACCGGACAGGGCCATTAACACTGAAGCTTTCTTT,TRBJ1-1,TRBD1,-,TRBV5-1
CASNSVTGNTIYF,TGTGCCAGCAATTCGGTAACTGGAAACACCATATATTTT,TRBJ1-3,-,-,TRBV6-5
CSVEKPDTQYF,TGCAGCGTTGAAAAACCAGATACGCAGTATTTT,TRBJ2-3,-,-,TRBV29-1
CASSHRTGCGYTF,TGTGCCAGCAGCCACCGGACAGGGTGTGGCTACACCTTC,TRBJ1-2,TRBD1,-,TRBV6-2/TRBV6-3
CASSRTGGFGYTF,TGTGCCAGCAGTAGGACAGGGGGCTTTGGCTACACCTTC,TRBJ1-2,TRBD1,-,TRBV12-3/TRBV12-4
CAWSVRGTEAFF,TGTGCCTGGAGTGTAAGGGGCACTGAAGCTTTCTTT,TRBJ1-1,-,-,TRBV30